This T cell receptor (beta chain) came from a study of blood T cell repertoires in COVID-19 (TCRdb year 2020). Study-wide context: Collaborator samples came from the United States, Italy and Spain and covered acute and convalescent phases of COVID-19. The prospective study material was composed of cDNA or gDNA derived from T cells, B-cell-depleted T cells, or PBMCs. Subjects who had been exposed to COVID-19, were actively infected with it, or had recovered from it provided the deeply sampled blood TCRbeta repertoires that made up the dataset. A freely available public database, intended as a resource for researchers studying the immune response to SARS-CoV-2, is where the repertoires were released. The samples were drawn from the first 160 participants of the ongoing ImmuneRACE study and from more than 1,000 subjects provided by 6 global collaborators. The sample metadata nearly always contained a de-identified subject ID, COVID-19 status, age in years and sex. Where available, HLA class I and class II types were taken from metadata supplied by the sample provider and were not determined by assay-based typing. Points the paper makes about the study in general: How much clinical and demographic metadata was included differed by source and by participant, and the metadata was provided uncurated.

In Seattle, one collaborating source enrolled patients while the infection was active and tracked those patients longitudinally over the course of disease. Collaborating institutions collected whole blood in K2EDTA tubes following their own protocols. Collaborator samples were shipped for TCRbeta analysis as frozen whole blood, isolated PBMCs, or DNA extracted from either sample type. Notes on this clone: Its antigen is currently not known. Base qualities were left out, and no much larger clone turns up one base away.

From the cysteine up to the phenylalanine, the CDR3 has a length of 15 residues. CDR3 DNA is the only sequence kept; it has 45 bases, read in frame from the first base. V is shortened by 6 bases, J by 0 bases, and the region joining them spans 9 bases. The CDR1 and CDR2 encoded by the germline V gene are SNHLY and FYNNEI. The immunoSEQ Assay, a bias-controlled multiplex PCR, was used to amplify TCRbeta CDR3 regions from genomic DNA. On the study's bioinformatics: The number of nucleated cells in each sample was estimated by amplification of reference gene primers within the assay. Sequence reads were collapsed and filtered to measure the absolute abundance of every unique TCRbeta CDR3 rearrangement. For each sample, productive Simpson clonality was calculated by taking the square root of Simpson's diversity index across productive rearrangements. This is the immuneACCESS table as TCRdb keeps it, with only in-frame sequences that have V and J called. A part of the clones is gone; compared with another copy, unresolved V genes explain less than half, and the rest is unexplained. V, J and clone size reflect that table, while D and trimming were determined from the DNA. The sample contains 400,000 to 450,000 clones, around 90% of them found a single time. 0.7% to 1% of the sample is taken by the ten largest.

Sequencing used peripheral blood. The receptor chain draws on TRBV2 and TRBJ2-6, with a weak D call of TRBD1 (6 bases match). The clonotype originates from a man aged 18 to 30 with COVID-19, enrolled during active disease. The bases read TGTGCCAGCAGAACACAGGGCTCTGGGGCCAACGTCCTGACTTTC. Its protein reads: CASRTQGSGANVLTF.